This T cell receptor beta chain was recovered during a study of response to subunit inactivated influenza vaccine. V was pared by 2 bases and J by 1 base, with 5 bases between. In germline, CDR1 is MNHNY, CDR2 SVGAGI (reference sequence). The CDR3 has 13 amino acids. One entry per CDR3 protein results from TCRdb running MiXCR on the RT-PCR reads. This table has more than 250,000 distinct CDR3 sequences, around a fifth appearing once. The material was PBMCs from blood, obtained around 22 months after vaccination. The receptor was isolated from a man aged 50-75 years who received an inactivated influenza vaccine. V is TRBV6-6 and J is TRBJ1-1; D ambiguous. In nucleotides, the CDR3 is TGTGCCAGCAGTTACCAAAAGAACACTGAAGCTTTCTTT. Translating it yields CASSYQKNTEAFF.